This record covers a single T cell receptor (beta chain). These data belong to a study of blood T cell repertoires in COVID-19. For the study at large: From T cells, B-cell-depleted T cells, or PBMCs came the material, which was cDNA or gDNA.

Under the authors' procedure: Reference gene primer amplification yielded estimated nucleated cell counts. Sequencing used immunoSEQ multiplex PCR; TCRdb keeps in-frame clones, though not all of them. V, J and clone size are taken as reported in that table, and D and trimming were inferred from the DNA itself. The profile covers under 45,000 clones, with 76% appearing a single time and about 27% taken by the ten largest. V was pared by 3 bases and J by 0 bases, with 12 bases between. From germline, CDR1 is DFQATT and CDR2 SNEGSKA (reference sequence). The CDR3 covers 14 residues. The clonotype was recovered from an elderly man with acute or convalescent COVID-19. The chain employs TRBV20-1 and TRBJ2-7, with a tentative D call TRBD2 (5 bases). The sample comprised peripheral blood. The DNA of the CDR3 is TGCAGTGCTAGTGCGCGGGTTACCTCCTACGAGCAGTACTTC. Amino acid sequence: CSASARVTSYEQYF.